This T cell receptor beta chain appears in the sequencing data of a study of T cells expressing NK-cell markers. Whole-study findings and limits: Researchers report these clonotypes also headed the CD3+CD56-NKG2C+ fraction in a few donors. Clones of NKG2C+ T cells that had expanded were of unclear HCMV specificity.

CDR1 and CDR2 from the germline V gene are SGHRS and YFSETQ. The CDR3 consists of 14 residues. TCRdb reprocessed the 5' RACE reads, keeping one entry per CDR3 protein, no DNA. Listed are around 280,000 distinct CDR3 sequences; 0.3% to 0.45% falls within the top ten. As for this clonotype: Its specificity is unknown.

The sample was blood T cells: a sorted CD56 or NKG2C T cell subset, CD4+ or CD8+ T cells, or bulk PBMC T cells (not recorded which). The V gene is TRBV5-1, the J gene TRBJ2-3; checking the TCRdb D call of TRBD2 is not possible without DNA. This sequence originates from a man aged 18 to 29 in good health. This CDR3 reads CASRGSGKSDTQYF.